This T cell receptor beta chain was captured in a study of human T cells and chemical hapten exposure. Documented time point: patch test 2, 6 weeks after DPC sensitization. Treatment noted: therapeutic diphenylcyclopropenone sensitization with weekly scalp DPC. As for this clonotype: Its antigen is undetermined.

Single cDNA molecules in the library carried unique molecular identifiers attached during preparation. Authors' methods: A per-sample median of around 91,000 TCRs was observed, with counts ranging from about 20,000 to 750,000. TCRdb ran MiXCR on the RACE reads and lists one entry per CDR3 protein. It is TCRdb's table, rather than the study itself, that gives the V and J calls and clone size. Altogether 80,000 to 95,000 distinct CDR3 sequences are present, roughly 11% being singletons, with the ten largest covering 1.5% to 2%. General study results and limits: TCRs at high frequency, those above 1 in 1000, did not change with DPC sensitization. Large CDR3 similarity clusters arose significantly more often from expanded TCRs than from controls.

V was trimmed by 4 bases and J by 5 bases, leaving 20 bases between them. The CDR3 covers 16 residues. Germline V CDR1 and CDR2: SGDLS, YYNGEE. This specimen was whole blood, taken in connection with sensitization to the hapten diphenylcyclopropenone (DPC). The clonotype comes from a man in his late teens or twenties with alopecia areata. Some clones in this sample may be carry-over from other donors' samples. The chain is built from TRBV9 and TRBJ2-3; D uncertain. In DNA, the CDR3 is TGTGCCAGCAGCTTTCACACTCCCGCCTGGGGAGATACGCAGTATTTT. Translating it yields CASSFHTPAWGDTQYF. Combining the CDR3 with reference TRBV9 and TRBJ2-3 gives the whole variable domain DSGVTQTPKHLITATGQRVTLRCSPRSGDLSVYWYQQSLDQGLQFLIQYYNGEERAKGNILERFSAQQFPDLHSELNLSSLELGDSALYFCASSFHTPAWGDTQYFGPGTRLTVL.